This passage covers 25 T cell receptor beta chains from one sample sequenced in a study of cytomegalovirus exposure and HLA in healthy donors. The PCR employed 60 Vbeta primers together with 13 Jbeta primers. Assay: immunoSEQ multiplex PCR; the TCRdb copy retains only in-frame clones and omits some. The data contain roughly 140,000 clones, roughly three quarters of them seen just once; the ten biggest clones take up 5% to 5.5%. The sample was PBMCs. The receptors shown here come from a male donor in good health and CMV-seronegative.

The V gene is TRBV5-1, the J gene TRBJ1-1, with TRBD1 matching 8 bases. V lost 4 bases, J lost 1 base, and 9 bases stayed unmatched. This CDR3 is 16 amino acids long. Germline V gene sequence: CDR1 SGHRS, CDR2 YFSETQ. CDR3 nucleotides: TGCGCCAGCAGCGTCAGGACAGGGCGAACGAACACTGAAGCTTTCTTT. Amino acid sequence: CASSVRTGRTNTEAFF. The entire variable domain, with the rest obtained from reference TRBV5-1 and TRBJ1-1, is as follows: KAGVTQTPRYLIKTRGQQVTLSCSPISGHRSVSWYQQTPGQGLQFLFEYFSETQRNKGNFPGRFSGRQFSNSRSEMNVSTLELGDSALYLCASSVRTGRTNTEAFFGQGTRLTVV.

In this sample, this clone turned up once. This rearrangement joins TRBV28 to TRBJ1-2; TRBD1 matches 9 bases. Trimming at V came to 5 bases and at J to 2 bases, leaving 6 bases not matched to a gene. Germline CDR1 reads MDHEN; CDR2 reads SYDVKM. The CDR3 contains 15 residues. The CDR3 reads CASSPGQGENYGYTF. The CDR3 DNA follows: TGTGCCAGCAGTCCGGGACAGGGCGAAAACTATGGCTACACCTTC.

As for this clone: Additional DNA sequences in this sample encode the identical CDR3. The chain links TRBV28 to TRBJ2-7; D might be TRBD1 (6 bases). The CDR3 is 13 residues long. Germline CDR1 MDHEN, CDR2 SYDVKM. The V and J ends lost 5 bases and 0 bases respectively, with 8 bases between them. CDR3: CASSTGSSYEQYF. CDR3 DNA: TGTGCCAGCAGTACAGGGAGCTCCTACGAGCAGTACTTC.

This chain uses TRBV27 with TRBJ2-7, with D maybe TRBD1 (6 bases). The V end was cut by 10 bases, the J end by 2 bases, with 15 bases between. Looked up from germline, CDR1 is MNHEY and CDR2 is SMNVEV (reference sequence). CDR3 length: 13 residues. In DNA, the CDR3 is TGTGCCACACAACGACAGGATACCTACGAGCAGTACTTC. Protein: CATQRQDTYEQYF.

CDR3 bases: TGTGCCAGCAGAAACGGGCCGGGACAGAATTCACCCCTCCACTTT. It translates to CASRNGPGQNSPLHF. The V call is TRBV7-2, the J call TRBJ1-6, with 7 bases identical to TRBD1. From germline, CDR1 is SGHTA and CDR2 FQGNSA. With 6 bases clipped from V and 7 bases from J, the junction kept 9 bases outside the gene matches. The CDR3 runs to 15 residues.

For the CDR3, the DNA is TGTGCCAGCAGTTTAGGAGGGTCGGCCTATGGCTACACCTTC. Translated: CASSLGGSAYGYTF. The chain recombines TRBV27 with TRBJ1-2, with D unclear. Germline V gene lookup returns CDR1 MNHEY and CDR2 SMNVEV (reference sequence). The germline V and J ends were trimmed by 2 bases and 4 bases, with 11 bases remaining between them. There are 14 residues in the CDR3.

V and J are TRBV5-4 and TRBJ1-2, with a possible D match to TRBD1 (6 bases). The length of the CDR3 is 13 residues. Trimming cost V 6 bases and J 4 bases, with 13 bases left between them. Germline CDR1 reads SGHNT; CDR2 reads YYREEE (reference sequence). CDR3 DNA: TGTGCCAGCACCCCTCTGGGGGCCTATGGCTACACCTTC. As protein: CASTPLGAYGYTF. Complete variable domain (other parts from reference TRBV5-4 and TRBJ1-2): ETGVTQSPTHLIKTRGQQVTLRCSSQSGHNTVSWYQQALGQGPQFIFQYYREEENGRGNFPPRFSGLQFPNYSSELNVNALELDDSALYLCASTPLGAYGYTFGSGTRLTVV.

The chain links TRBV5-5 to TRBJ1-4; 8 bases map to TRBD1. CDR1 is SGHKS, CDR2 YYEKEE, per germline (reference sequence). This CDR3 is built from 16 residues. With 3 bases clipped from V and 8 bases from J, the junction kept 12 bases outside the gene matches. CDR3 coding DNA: TGTGCCAGCAGCTCTAGACCAGGGGGCGCAGGAGAAAAACTGTTTTTT. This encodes CASSSRPGGAGEKLFF.

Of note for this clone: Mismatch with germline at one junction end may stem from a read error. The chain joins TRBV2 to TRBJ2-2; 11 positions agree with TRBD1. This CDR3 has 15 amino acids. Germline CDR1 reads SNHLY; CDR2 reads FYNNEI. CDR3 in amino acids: CASTPGQGGTGEPFF. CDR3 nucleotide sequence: TGTGCCAGCACTCCGGGACAGGGGGGCACCGGGGAGCCGTTTTTT.

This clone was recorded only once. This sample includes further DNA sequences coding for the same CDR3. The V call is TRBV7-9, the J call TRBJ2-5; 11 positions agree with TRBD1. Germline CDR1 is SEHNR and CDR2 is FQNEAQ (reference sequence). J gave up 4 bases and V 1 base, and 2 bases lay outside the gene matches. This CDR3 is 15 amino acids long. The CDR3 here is CASSLGGQGGETQYF. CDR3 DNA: TGTGCCAGCAGCTTAGGGGGACAGGGGGGAGAGACCCAGTACTTC.

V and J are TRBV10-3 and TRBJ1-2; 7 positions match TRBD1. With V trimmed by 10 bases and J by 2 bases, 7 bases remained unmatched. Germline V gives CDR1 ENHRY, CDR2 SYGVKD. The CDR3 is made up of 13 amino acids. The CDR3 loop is CATHRQGNYGYTF. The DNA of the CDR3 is TGTGCCACCCACAGACAGGGCAACTATGGCTACACCTTC.

CDR3 nucleotides: TGTGCCAGCAGCTTTTCAGGGCCCACTGAAGCTTTCTTT. Encoded protein: CASSFSGPTEAFF. The genes are TRBV5-6 and TRBJ1-1, with TRBD1 as a possible D gene (5 bases). Trimming pared 2 bases from V and 4 bases from J, leaving 9 bases between. The CDR3 covers 13 residues. The germline CDR1 and CDR2 sequences are SGHDT and YYEEEE.

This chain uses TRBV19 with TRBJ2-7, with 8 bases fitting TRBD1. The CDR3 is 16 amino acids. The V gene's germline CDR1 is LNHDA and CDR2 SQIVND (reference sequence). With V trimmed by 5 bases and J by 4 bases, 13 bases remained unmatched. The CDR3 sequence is CASSPHPGQGQYEQYF. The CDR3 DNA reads TGTGCCAGTAGTCCCCACCCCGGACAGGGCCAATACGAGCAGTACTTC.

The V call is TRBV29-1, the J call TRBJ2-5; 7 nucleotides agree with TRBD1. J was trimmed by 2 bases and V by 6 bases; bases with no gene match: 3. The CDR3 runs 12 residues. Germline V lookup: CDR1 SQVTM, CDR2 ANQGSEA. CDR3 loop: CSVIQGQETQYF. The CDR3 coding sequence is TGCAGCGTAATACAGGGGCAAGAGACCCAGTACTTC. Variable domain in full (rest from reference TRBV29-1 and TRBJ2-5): SAVISQKPSRDICQRGTSLTIQCQVDSQVTMMFWYRQQPGQSLTLIATANQGSEATYESGFVIDKFPISRPNLTFSTLTVSNMSPEDSSIYLCSVIQGQETQYFGPGTRLLVL.

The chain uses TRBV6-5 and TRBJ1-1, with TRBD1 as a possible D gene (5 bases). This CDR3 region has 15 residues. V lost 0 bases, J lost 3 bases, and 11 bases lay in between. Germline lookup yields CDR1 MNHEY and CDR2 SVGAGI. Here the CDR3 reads CASSYSILGDTEAFF. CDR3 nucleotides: TGTGCCAGCAGTTACTCGATCTTAGGGGACACTGAAGCTTTCTTT.

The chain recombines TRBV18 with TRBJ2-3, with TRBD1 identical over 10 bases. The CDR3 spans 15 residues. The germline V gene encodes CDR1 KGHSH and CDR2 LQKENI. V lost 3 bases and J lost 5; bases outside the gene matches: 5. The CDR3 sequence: CASSPTGGAGDTQYF. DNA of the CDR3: TGTGCCAGCTCACCGACAGGGGGCGCCGGAGATACGCAGTATTTT.

DNA for the CDR3: TGTGCCAGCAGTGACCCCGGATCCGGAGATTCACCCCTCCACTTT. This sequence encodes CASSDPGSGDSPLHF. The chain links TRBV25-1 to TRBJ1-6, with D unresolved. The CDR3 loop spans 15 amino acids. In germline, CDR1 is MGHDK, CDR2 SYGVNS. V was trimmed by 3 bases and J by 8 bases, leaving 14 bases between them.

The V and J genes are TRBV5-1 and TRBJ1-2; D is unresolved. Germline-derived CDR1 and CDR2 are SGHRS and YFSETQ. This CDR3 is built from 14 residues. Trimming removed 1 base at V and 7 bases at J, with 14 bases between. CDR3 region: CASSLFSTSGGYTF. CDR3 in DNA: TGCGCCAGCAGCTTGTTCTCCACGTCCGGTGGCTACACCTTC.

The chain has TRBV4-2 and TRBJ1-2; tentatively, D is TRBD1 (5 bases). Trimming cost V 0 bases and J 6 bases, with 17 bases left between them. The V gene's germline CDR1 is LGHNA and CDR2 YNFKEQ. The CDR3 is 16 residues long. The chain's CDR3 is CASSQEPRRDWDGYTF. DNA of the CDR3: TGTGCCAGCAGCCAAGAGCCCCGCAGGGATTGGGATGGCTACACCTTC.

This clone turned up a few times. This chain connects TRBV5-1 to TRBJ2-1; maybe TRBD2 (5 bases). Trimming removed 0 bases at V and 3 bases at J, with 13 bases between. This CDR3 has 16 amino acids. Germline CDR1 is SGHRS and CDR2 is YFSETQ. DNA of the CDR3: TGCGCCAGCAGCTTGGCCCCGGGAACCCTCTACAATGAGCAGTTCTTC. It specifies CASSLAPGTLYNEQFF.

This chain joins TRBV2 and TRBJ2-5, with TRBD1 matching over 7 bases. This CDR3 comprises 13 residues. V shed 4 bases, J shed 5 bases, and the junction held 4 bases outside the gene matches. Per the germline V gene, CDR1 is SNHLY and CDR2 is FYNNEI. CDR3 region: CASSGTGAETQYF. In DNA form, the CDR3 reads TGTGCCAGCAGTGGGACAGGCGCCGAGACCCAGTACTTC.

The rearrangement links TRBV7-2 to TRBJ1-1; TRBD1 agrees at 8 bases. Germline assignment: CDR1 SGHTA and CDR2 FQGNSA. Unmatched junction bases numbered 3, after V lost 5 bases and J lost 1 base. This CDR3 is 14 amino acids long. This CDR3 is CASSPDRENTEAFF. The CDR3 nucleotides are TGTGCCAGCAGCCCGGACAGGGAGAACACTGAAGCTTTCTTT.

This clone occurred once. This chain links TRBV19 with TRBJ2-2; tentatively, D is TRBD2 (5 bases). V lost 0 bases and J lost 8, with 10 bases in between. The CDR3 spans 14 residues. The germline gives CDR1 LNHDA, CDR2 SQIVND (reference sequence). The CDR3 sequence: CASSIDLAGGELFF. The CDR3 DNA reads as TGTGCCAGTAGTATAGACCTAGCAGGTGGGGAGCTGTTTTTT.

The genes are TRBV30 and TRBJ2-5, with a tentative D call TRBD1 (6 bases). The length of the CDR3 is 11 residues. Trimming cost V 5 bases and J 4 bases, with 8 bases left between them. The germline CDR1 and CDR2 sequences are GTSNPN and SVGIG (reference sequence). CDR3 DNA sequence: TGTGCCTGGGCCAGGGGAGAGACCCAGTACTTC. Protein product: CAWARGETQYF.

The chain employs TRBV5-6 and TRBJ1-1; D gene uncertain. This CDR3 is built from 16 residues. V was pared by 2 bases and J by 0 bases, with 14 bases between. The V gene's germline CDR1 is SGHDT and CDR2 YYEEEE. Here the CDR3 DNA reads TGTGCCAGCAGCTTTGCCCGCTTCAACATGAACACTGAAGCTTTCTTT. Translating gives CASSFARFNMNTEAFF.